These 10 T cell receptor beta chains came from one sample sequenced in a study of T cell clonality in common variable immunodeficiency. The study, taken as a whole, reports: In common variable immunodeficiency, TCR beta chains reportedly carried fewer deletions and N-nucleotide insertions.

Data came from immunoSEQ multiplex PCR; TCRdb stores just in-frame clones and leaves some out. Recorded here are some 27,000 clones, none singletons. No antigen has been assigned to these receptors. Sequencing was carried out using peripheral blood mononuclear cells. The receptors derive from a human donor with common variable immunodeficiency.

In regard to this clone: The CDR3 extends 3 residues past the end of the read, so its final part is completed from the germline J gene. This chain links TRBV19 with TRBJ1-5; maybe TRBD1 (5 bases). Trimming stripped 3 bases from V and 2 bases from J, with 11 bases between. The V gene's germline CDR1 is LNHDA and CDR2 SQIVND (reference sequence). CDR3 length: 15 amino acids. This chain's CDR3 is CASSIRGEGNQPQHF. Incomplete CDR3 DNA: TGTGCCAGTAGTATCCGGGGGGAGGGCAATCAGCCC.

The sample holds a few counts of this clone. The read ends 3 residues before the CDR3 terminus; that terminus is restored from the germline J gene. This sequence joins TRBV19 and TRBJ1-5; D is possibly TRBD1 (5 bases). CDR1 and CDR2 (germline): LNHDA, SQIVND (reference sequence). The CDR3 extends over 17 amino acids. V lost 4 bases, J lost 0 bases, and 16 bases lay in between. The CDR3 sequence is CASSSLGAQNSNQPQHF. The covered CDR3 bases are TGTGCCAGTAGTAGCCTAGGGGCACAAAATAGCAATCAGCCC.

This clone was counted between two and nine times. From the germline J gene comes the end of the CDR3, since the read stops 3 residues before it. V is TRBV6-1 and J is TRBJ1-5; D remains unclear. The CDR3 consists of 13 residues. Germline lookup yields CDR1 MNHNS and CDR2 SASEGT. The ends were cut back, 7 bases at V and 0 bases at J, with 7 bases in the middle. The covered CDR3 bases are TGTGCCAGCATTGAGTATAGCAATCAGCCC. Protein: CASIEYSNQP. The entire CDR3 reads CASIEYSNQPQHF.

This clone was seen only a few times. The read ends 3 residues before the CDR3 terminus; that terminus is restored from the germline J gene. The chain combines TRBV7-2 with TRBJ1-5; D unclear. The CDR3 is 13 amino acids. The V end was cut by 2 bases, the J end by 4 bases, with 6 bases between. CDR1 SGHTA and CDR2 FQGNSA come from the germline V gene. The CDR3 DNA, read in part, is TGTGCCAGCAGCTTAACAGTAAATCAGCCC. As protein: CASSLTVNQP. The entire CDR3 sequence reads CASSLTVNQPQHF.

There are a few counts of this clone. The read terminates 3 residues ahead of where the CDR3 ends, so the germline J gene completes it. The gene calls are TRBV2 and TRBJ1-5; D uncertain. V was shortened by 4 bases and J by 0 bases, with 7 bases between the two germline ends. CDR3 length: 14 amino acids. CDR1 SNHLY and CDR2 FYNNEI come from the germline V gene. The DNA read from the CDR3 is TGTGCCAGCAGTGGCCTCTATAGCAATCAGCCC. The encoded protein is CASSGLYSNQP. The entire CDR3 reads CASSGLYSNQPQHF. Looking up the rest from reference TRBV2 and TRBJ1-5 gives the full variable domain: EPEVTQTPSHQVTQMGQEVILRCVPISNHLYFYWYRQILGQKVEFLVSFYNNEISEKSEIFDDQFSVERPDGSNFTLKIRSTKLEDSAMYFCASSGLYSNQPQHFGDGTRLSIL.

This clone was seen ten or more times. The read terminates 3 residues ahead of where the CDR3 ends, so the germline J gene completes it. The rearrangement links TRBV5-1 to TRBJ1-6; 8 nucleotides align to TRBD1. Trimming cost V 0 bases and J 9 bases; bases outside gene matches: 8. The CDR3 is 16 amino acids. Germline CDR1 and CDR2: SGHRS and YFSETQ. The CDR3 DNA, read in part, is TGCGCCAGCAGCTTGGCCGCCGACAGGGGAGGTTCACCC. It specifies CASSLAADRGGSP. The CDR3, in full, reads CASSLAADRGGSPLHF. Full variable domain (rest looked up from reference TRBV5-1 and TRBJ1-6): KAGVTQTPRYLIKTRGQQVTLSCSPISGHRSVSWYQQTPGQGLQFLFEYFSETQRNKGNFPGRFSGRQFSNSRSEMNVSTLELGDSALYLCASSLAADRGGSPLHFGNGTRLTVT.

On this clone itself: The sequence runs out 3 residues before the end of the CDR3; the remainder is reconstructed from the germline J gene. The chain uses TRBV29-1 and TRBJ1-6, with TRBD1 identical over 7 bases. CDR1 is SQVTM, CDR2 ANQGSEA, per germline. V lost 4 bases and J lost 2; bases outside the gene matches: 8. CDR3 size: 16 residues. The CDR3: CSVGSRGEPYNSPLHF. The sequenced part of the CDR3 DNA is TGCAGCGTTGGTTCCAGGGGGGAACCCTATAATTCACCC.

On this clone itself: The missing CDR3 end, 3 residues past where the read stops, is filled in from the germline J gene. This chain uses TRBV5-1 with TRBJ2-7, with 7 bases identical to TRBD1. CDR1 and CDR2 from the germline V gene are SGHRS and YFSETQ. J lost 0 bases, V lost 5 bases, and 5 bases had no gene match. The CDR3 runs 14 residues. CDR3 bases read: TGCGCCAGCAGTCTGACAGGGAACTCCTACGAG. Translating gives CASSLTGNSYE. The whole CDR3 is CASSLTGNSYEQYF.

This clone appeared many times. Read sequence stops 3 residues before the CDR3 end, and the germline J gene provides the missing end. This chain joins TRBV10-3 and TRBJ1-1; D is perhaps TRBD1 (6 bases). From germline, CDR1 is ENHRY and CDR2 SYGVKD. This CDR3 has 12 residues. The part of the CDR3 DNA that was read is TGTGCCACCAGAGAGGGGGGCGGCGAA. Residues: CATREGGGE. The whole CDR3 protein reads CATREGGGEAFF.

This clone was counted only a few times. The CDR3 region is CASSPQGSYEQYF. CDR3 DNA, as far as it was read: TGTGCCAGCAGCCCACAGGGATCCTACGAG. The gene calls are TRBV11-3 and TRBJ2-7, with a tentative D call TRBD1 (6 bases). From the germline J gene comes the end of the CDR3, since the read stops 3 residues before it. Deletions cut 5 bases from V and 1 base from J, with 9 bases between. In germline, CDR1 is SGHNT, CDR2 YENEEA. This CDR3 spans 13 amino acids.